This TCR beta chain is from a study of blood T cell repertoires in COVID-19. On the study more broadly: Spain, Italy and the United States supplied samples that represented acute and convalescent COVID-19. PBMCs, B-cell-depleted T cells, or T cells were the source of the cDNA or gDNA that made up the material.

Produced via immunoSEQ multiplex PCR; TCRdb's table is partial and in-frame only. The table includes 85,000 to 95,000 clones, approximately 86% detected once. This sequence originates from a woman of 80 years or more with acute or convalescent COVID-19. Material: peripheral blood.

CDR3 nucleotide sequence: TGTGCCAGCTCACCACTCGGGGATGGTGAAAAACTGTTTTTT. Encoded protein: CASSPLGDGEKLFF. This chain joins TRBV18 and TRBJ1-4; D gene uncertain. V gave up 1 base and J gave up 7 bases, with 10 bases separating them. This CDR3 region has 14 residues. From germline, CDR1 is KGHSH and CDR2 LQKENI.